A selection of T cell receptor beta chains follows, all from one sample in a study of OX40 agonist ivuxolimab in advanced cancers. The method was immunoSEQ multiplex PCR; TCRdb's version includes in-frame clones alone and lacks a portion of them. The sample carries approximately 99,000 clones, under 95% recorded once. Sequencing used CD4+ or CD8+ T cells sorted from blood, obtained in a trial of the OX40 agonist ivuxolimab. These receptors came from an adult with an advanced solid tumor such as melanoma, head and neck, liver or kidney cancer. The CDR3 runs from the conserved cysteine through the conserved F or W. A D gene is named only where the DNA matches it firmly. A row's size may be missing; if present it is once, few, many or a size class.

j_gene: TRBJ2-5
d_gene: TRBD2
v_gene: TRBV7-2
len: 14
abundance: -
CDR3aa: CASSPAGGRETQYF
CDR3nt: TGTGCCAGCAGCCCCGCGGGGGGGCGAGAGACCCAGTACTTC

j_gene: TRBJ2-2
d_gene: TRBD1
v_gene: TRBV25-1
len: 14
abundance: -
CDR3aa: CASALTGVTGELFF
CDR3nt: TGTGCCAGCGCCCTCACAGGGGTAACCGGGGAGCTGTTTTTT

j_gene: TRBJ2-5
d_gene: -
v_gene: TRBV6-5
len: 13
abundance: -
CDR3aa: CASSYSFQETQYF
CDR3nt: TGTGCCAGCAGTTACTCTTTCCAGGAGACCCAGTACTTC

j_gene: TRBJ2-7
d_gene: TRBD2
v_gene: TRBV10-2
len: 14
abundance: -
CDR3aa: CASSESGGGGEQYF
CDR3nt: TGCGCCAGCAGTGAGTCGGGGGGGGGTGGCGAGCAGTACTTC

j_gene: TRBJ1-4
d_gene: -
v_gene: TRBV29-1
len: 13
abundance: -
CDR3aa: CSVLRLTNEKLFF
CDR3nt: TGCAGCGTCCTCAGGTTAACTAATGAAAAACTGTTTTTT

j_gene: TRBJ2-2
d_gene: TRBD2
v_gene: TRBV5-4
len: 16
abundance: -
CDR3aa: CASSRLAGGQIGELFF
CDR3nt: TGTGCCAGCAGCCGGCTAGCGGGGGGGCAGATCGGGGAGCTGTTTTTT

j_gene: TRBJ1-5
d_gene: -
v_gene: TRBV6-1
len: 15
abundance: -
CDR3aa: CASSEMGLSNQPQHF
CDR3nt: TGTGCCAGCAGTGAAATGGGTTTAAGTAATCAGCCCCAGCATTTT

j_gene: TRBJ2-1
d_gene: -
v_gene: TRBV11-3
len: 14
abundance: few
CDR3aa: CASSLDQTANEQFF
CDR3nt: TGTGCCAGCAGCTTAGATCAAACAGCCAATGAGCAGTTCTTC

j_gene: TRBJ2-1
d_gene: -
v_gene: TRBV11-3
len: 13
abundance: -
CDR3aa: CASSLVVSAEQFF
CDR3nt: TGTGCCAGCAGCCTCGTCGTCTCGGCTGAGCAGTTCTTC

j_gene: TRBJ1-6
d_gene: -
v_gene: TRBV6-6
len: 14
abundance: -
CDR3aa: CASSSDSTRAPLHF
CDR3nt: TGTGCCAGCAGCTCGGACAGTACAAGGGCACCCCTCCACTTT

j_gene: TRBJ1-2
d_gene: -
v_gene: TRBV6-5
len: 14
abundance: -
CDR3aa: CASGRPQGHYGYTF
CDR3nt: TGTGCCAGCGGCCGCCCCCAGGGTCACTATGGCTACACCTTC

j_gene: TRBJ2-7
d_gene: -
v_gene: TRBV27
len: 13
abundance: -
CDR3aa: CASSLVSSGDRYF
CDR3nt: TGTGCCAGCAGTTTAGTTTCATCGGGTGATCGGTACTTC

j_gene: TRBJ2-7
d_gene: -
v_gene: TRBV21-1
len: 16
abundance: -
CDR3aa: CASSKRVVSGSYEQYF
CDR3nt: TGTGCCAGCAGCAAAAGGGTGGTCAGCGGCAGCTACGAGCAGTACTTC

j_gene: TRBJ2-5
d_gene: -
v_gene: TRBV10-3
len: 17
abundance: -
CDR3aa: CATKGTPRTANQETQYF
CDR3nt: TGTGCCACCAAGGGGACCCCGAGGACAGCAAACCAAGAGACCCAGTACTTC

j_gene: TRBJ1-1
d_gene: -
v_gene: TRBV7-9
len: 13
abundance: -
CDR3aa: CASSLSANTEAFF
CDR3nt: TGTGCCAGCAGCTTAAGTGCGAACACTGAAGCTTTCTTT

j_gene: TRBJ2-2
d_gene: TRBD2
v_gene: TRBV19
len: 16
abundance: -
CDR3aa: CASKFLLAGDTGELFF
CDR3nt: TGTGCCAGTAAATTCTTACTAGCGGGAGACACCGGGGAGCTGTTTTTT

j_gene: TRBJ2-2
d_gene: -
v_gene: TRBV10-1
len: 14
abundance: -
CDR3aa: CASSISANTGELFF
CDR3nt: TGCGCCAGCAGTATATCAGCGAACACCGGGGAGCTGTTTTTT

j_gene: TRBJ2-7
d_gene: -
v_gene: TRBV7-9
len: 14
abundance: -
CDR3aa: CASSEQQVSYEQYF
CDR3nt: TGTGCCAGCAGCGAACAGCAAGTCTCCTACGAGCAGTACTTC

j_gene: TRBJ1-2
d_gene: -
v_gene: TRBV6-1
len: 15
abundance: -
CDR3aa: CASSELPPGGRVYTF
CDR3nt: TGTGCCAGCAGTGAACTGCCGCCAGGAGGTAGGGTCTACACCTTC

j_gene: TRBJ2-7
d_gene: -
v_gene: TRBV5-4
len: 14
abundance: -
CDR3aa: CASSLGHGRGEQYF
CDR3nt: TGTGCCAGCAGCTTGGGACACGGGAGAGGCGAGCAGTACTTC

j_gene: TRBJ2-2
d_gene: TRBD2
v_gene: TRBV11-3
len: 17
abundance: -
CDR3aa: CASSPNPLAVSHGELFF
CDR3nt: TGCGCCAGCAGCCCAAATCCCCTAGCGGTCTCCCACGGGGAGCTGTTTTTT

j_gene: TRBJ2-7
d_gene: -
v_gene: TRBV30
len: 13
abundance: once
CDR3aa: CASEGGRSYEQYF
CDR3nt: TGTGCCTCAGAAGGGGGTCGTTCCTACGAGCAGTACTTC

j_gene: TRBJ2-7
d_gene: TRBD2
v_gene: TRBV5-1
len: 15
abundance: -
CDR3aa: CASSPGLAGRFEQYF
CDR3nt: TGCGCCAGCAGCCCGGGACTAGCGGGACGCTTCGAGCAGTACTTC

j_gene: TRBJ2-7
d_gene: -
v_gene: TRBV4-2
len: 13
abundance: -
CDR3aa: CASSQEGSYEQYF
CDR3nt: TGTGCCAGCAGCCAAGAAGGGTCCTACGAGCAGTACTTC

j_gene: TRBJ2-3
d_gene: TRBD2
v_gene: TRBV7-8
len: 12
abundance: -
CDR3aa: CASTLGGDTQYF
CDR3nt: TGTGCCAGCACCCTGGGGGGGGATACGCAGTATTTT

j_gene: TRBJ2-7
d_gene: -
v_gene: TRBV6-1
len: 12
abundance: -
CDR3aa: CASARGWNEQYF
CDR3nt: TGTGCCAGTGCTCGGGGGTGGAACGAGCAGTACTTC

j_gene: TRBJ1-4
d_gene: TRBD1
v_gene: TRBV2
len: 15
abundance: -
CDR3aa: CASSEDRDVGAKLFF
CDR3nt: TGTGCCAGCAGCGAGGACAGGGATGTAGGGGCAAAACTGTTTTTT

j_gene: TRBJ1-2
d_gene: -
v_gene: TRBV5-1
len: 15
abundance: -
CDR3aa: CASSLDATVSSGYTF
CDR3nt: TGCGCCAGCAGCTTGGACGCGACAGTTTCGTCGGGCTACACCTTC

j_gene: TRBJ1-1
d_gene: -
v_gene: TRBV2
len: 12
abundance: -
CDR3aa: CASSRWNTEAFF
CDR3nt: TGTGCCAGCAGTAGGTGGAACACTGAAGCTTTCTTT

j_gene: TRBJ1-4
d_gene: -
v_gene: TRBV19
len: 14
abundance: -
CDR3aa: CASMGLGGNEKLFF
CDR3nt: TGTGCCAGTATGGGCCTGGGTGGTAATGAAAAACTGTTTTTT